These 14 T cell receptor beta chains were all obtained from the same sample, sequenced in a study of T cells in localized non-small cell lung cancer. Profiling relied on immunoSEQ multiplex PCR, and the TCRdb table lists in-frame clones only, not all of them. The sample carries about 2,800 clones, 25% to 35% recorded once. This sample comprised normal lung tissue next to the tumor, obtained before any cancer treatment. These receptors were obtained from a female donor over 55 with stage I squamous cell lung carcinoma.

A few counts support this clone. This chain joins TRBV23-1 and TRBJ2-7, with D perhaps TRBD1 (5 bases). TRBV23-1 is filed as an ORF, its function uncertain. This CDR3 comprises 15 residues. The ends were cut back, 11 bases at V and 2 bases at J, with 22 bases in the middle. CDR3 sequence: CAPPRRAGQTYEQYF. CDR3 nucleotide sequence: TGCGCCCCCCCCCGAAGGGCAGGACAAACCTACGAGCAGTACTTC.

This clone was detected a few times. The chain links TRBV9 to TRBJ2-1; 10 positions match TRBD1. The CDR3 runs 15 residues. Germline CDR1 SGDLS, CDR2 YYNGEE. Trimming removed 0 bases from V and 5 bases from J; junction bases left unmatched: 2. CDR3: CASSVAGQGHNEQFF. The CDR3 DNA sequence: TGTGCCAGCAGCGTAGCGGGACAGGGGCACAATGAGCAGTTCTTC.

The chain has TRBV9 and TRBJ1-3, with a possible D match to TRBD1 (5 bases). V lost 5 bases, J lost 2 bases, and 20 bases lay in between. The CDR3 runs 17 residues. The V gene's germline CDR1 is SGDLS and CDR2 YYNGEE. CDR3 sequence: CASSESQGELTGNTIYF. The CDR3 DNA reads as TGTGCCAGCAGTGAATCTCAAGGGGAGTTAACTGGAAACACCATATATTTT.

V is TRBV11-3 and J is TRBJ2-2; 10 nucleotides agree with TRBD1. The J segment lost 6 bases and the V segment lost 5 bases, leaving 6 bases of the junction unmatched. Germline assignment: CDR1 SGHNT and CDR2 YENEEA. The CDR3 consists of 15 residues. CDR3 coding DNA: TGTGCCAGCAGCCTTTGGGGACAGGGGCCCGGGGAGCTGTTTTTT. As protein: CASSLWGQGPGELFF. The whole variable domain, filled in from reference TRBV11-3 and TRBJ2-2, reads EAGVVQSPRYKIIEKKQPVAFWCNPISGHNTLYWYLQNLGQGPELLIRYENEEAVDDSQLPKDRFSAERLKGVDSTLKIQPAELGDSAVYLCASSLWGQGPGELFFGEGSRLTVL.

The chain couples TRBV2 to TRBJ1-2, with D unresolved. Germline values: CDR1 SNHLY, CDR2 FYNNEI. The V end was cut by 6 bases, the J end by 5 bases, with 16 bases between. This CDR3 region has 14 residues. In DNA form, the CDR3 reads TGTGCCAGCAGGTTGGACGGAGTAATTTATGGCTACACCTTC. This codes for CASRLDGVIYGYTF.

This CDR3 reads CASSTTGFSNQPQHF. As DNA, the CDR3 is TGCGCCAGCAGTACGACAGGGTTTAGCAATCAGCCCCAGCATTTT. The chain uses TRBV10-2 and TRBJ1-5, with 7 bases that match TRBD1. There are 15 residues in the CDR3. V dropped 5 bases and J dropped 0; count of bases not matched to a gene: 4. The germline V gene encodes CDR1 WSHSY and CDR2 SAAADI.

The chain has TRBV14 and TRBJ2-5, with D hard to call. V was clipped by 2 bases and J by 7 bases, with 17 bases between them. The CDR3 extends over 15 amino acids. Germline V gene data show CDR1 as SGHDN and CDR2 as FVKESK. In nucleotides, the CDR3 is TGTGCCAGCAGCCAACGAAGTTCTATCGTGGGGACCCAGTACTTC. Translating it yields CASSQRSSIVGTQYF. Using reference TRBV14 and TRBJ2-5 for the parts outside the CDR3, the full variable domain is EAGVTQFPSHSVIEKGQTVTLRCDPISGHDNLYWYRRVMGKEIKFLLHFVKESKQDESGMPNNRFLAERTGGTYSTLKVQPAELEDSGVYFCASSQRSSIVGTQYFGPGTRLLVL.

The CDR3 DNA follows: TGTGCCAGCAGTTTGGGCGGTACCAATCAGCCCCAGCATTTT. This encodes CASSLGGTNQPQHF. The chain has TRBV28 and TRBJ1-5; D unclear. With 3 bases removed from V and 3 bases from J, the gap between germline ends came to 9 bases. CDR1 is MDHEN and CDR2 is SYDVKM in the germline V gene. The CDR3 covers 14 residues. The full variable domain, in which reference TRBV28 and TRBJ1-5 provide the parts outside the CDR3, is DVKVTQSSRYLVKRTGEKVFLECVQDMDHENMFWYRQDPGLGLRLIYFSYDVKMKEKGDIPEGYSVSREKKERFSLILESASTNQTSMYLCASSLGGTNQPQHFGDGTRLSIL.

This clone was detected only a few times. The chain is built from TRBV15 and TRBJ1-2, with D possibly being TRBD1 (5 bases). CDR3 size: 17 residues. The germline V gene encodes CDR1 LNHNV and CDR2 YYDKDF (reference sequence). With 3 bases removed from V and 7 bases from J, the gap between germline ends came to 24 bases. Written as DNA, the CDR3 is TGTGCCACCAGCAGGGGGGGGTCAACAAGGACATCGGGTGGCTACACCTTC. This codes for CATSRGGSTRTSGGYTF.

The rearrangement uses TRBV6-7 and TRBJ2-5; unclear D gene. TRBV6-7 is assigned to the ORF class and has an uncertain function. The CDR3 covers 13 residues. Trimming pared 6 bases from V and 2 bases from J, leaving 10 bases between. CDR3 sequence: CASRMTLQETQYF. In DNA, the CDR3 is TGTGCCAGCAGGATGACCTTACAAGAGACCCAGTACTTC.

V gene TRBV7-7 combines with J gene TRBJ2-1; 9 nucleotides align to TRBD2. This CDR3 has 16 residues. The V and J ends lost 6 bases and 0 bases, in that order; junction bases with no gene match: 6. Per the germline V gene, CDR1 is SSHAT and CDR2 is FNYEAQ (reference sequence). The CDR3 reads CASSSSGTSSYNEQFF. The CDR3 DNA is TGTGCCAGCAGTTCTAGCGGGACGAGCTCCTACAATGAGCAGTTCTTC.

This clone rates as medium-sized. V and J are TRBV11-3 and TRBJ2-1; 9 bases fit TRBD1. V lost 1 base and J lost 6; bases outside the gene matches: 4. The V gene's germline CDR1 is SGHNT and CDR2 YENEEA. The CDR3 has 15 residues. CDR3 sequence: CASSLGDRGTNEQFF. CDR3 nucleotide sequence: TGTGCCAGCAGCTTAGGAGACAGGGGGACCAATGAGCAGTTCTTC.

A few counts support this clone. The genes are TRBV6-8 and TRBJ2-7; no definite D call. Germline CDR1 and CDR2: MNHGY and SAAAGT. The V end was cut by 6 bases, the J end by 6 bases, with 15 bases between. The CDR3 is 13 amino acids. The CDR3 sequence: CASRNTALSEQYF. The CDR3 region has the DNA TGTGCCAGCAGGAACACGGCGTTGTCCGAGCAGTACTTC.

The V gene is TRBV6-8, the J gene TRBJ1-1, with D maybe TRBD1 (5 bases). The CDR3 totals 12 residues. Germline loops: CDR1 MNHGY, CDR2 SAAAGT. V was trimmed by 5 bases and J by 8 bases, leaving 12 bases between them. The CDR3 region is CASSAGTLEAFF. The CDR3 DNA is TGTGCCAGCAGTGCCGGGACGCTGGAAGCTTTCTTT.